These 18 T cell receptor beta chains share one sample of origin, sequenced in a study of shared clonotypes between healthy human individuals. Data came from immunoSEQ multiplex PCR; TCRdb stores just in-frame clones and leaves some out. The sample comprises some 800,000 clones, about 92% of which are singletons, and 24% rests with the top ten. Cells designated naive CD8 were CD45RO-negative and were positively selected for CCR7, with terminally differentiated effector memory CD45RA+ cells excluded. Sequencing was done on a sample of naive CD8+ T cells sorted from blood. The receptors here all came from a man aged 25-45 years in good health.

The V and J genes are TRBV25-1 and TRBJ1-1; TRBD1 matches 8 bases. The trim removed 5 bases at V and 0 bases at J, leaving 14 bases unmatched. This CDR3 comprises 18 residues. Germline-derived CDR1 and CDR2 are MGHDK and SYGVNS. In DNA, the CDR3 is TGTGCCAGCAGTTCCTTGACAGGGGAAAGGGGCATGAACACTGAAGCTTTCTTT. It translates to CASSSLTGERGMNTEAFF.

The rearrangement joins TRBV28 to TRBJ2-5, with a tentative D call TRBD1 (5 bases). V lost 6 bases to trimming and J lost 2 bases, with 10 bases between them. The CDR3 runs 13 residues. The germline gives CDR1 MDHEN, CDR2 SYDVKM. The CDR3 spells CASSQGIQETQYF. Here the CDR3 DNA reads TGTGCCAGCAGCCAGGGTATTCAAGAGACCCAGTACTTC.

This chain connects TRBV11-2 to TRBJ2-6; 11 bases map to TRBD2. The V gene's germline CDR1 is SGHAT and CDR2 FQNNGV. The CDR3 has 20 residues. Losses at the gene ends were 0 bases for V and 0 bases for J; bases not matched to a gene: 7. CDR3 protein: CASSLDVGTSGPSGANVLTF. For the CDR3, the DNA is TGTGCCAGCAGCTTAGATGTTGGGACTAGCGGCCCCTCTGGGGCCAACGTCCTGACTTTC.

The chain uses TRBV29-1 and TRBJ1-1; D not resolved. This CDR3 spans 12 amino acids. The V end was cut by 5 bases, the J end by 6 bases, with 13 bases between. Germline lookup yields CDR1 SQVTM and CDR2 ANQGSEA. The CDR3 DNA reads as TGCAGCGTTTCGGAGGCAGCGGCTGAAGCTTTCTTT. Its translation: CSVSEAAAEAFF.

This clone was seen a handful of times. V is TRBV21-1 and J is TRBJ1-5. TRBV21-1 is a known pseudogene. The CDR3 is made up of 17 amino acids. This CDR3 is CARNKEKGGTSNQPQHF. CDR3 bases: TGTGCCAGAAATAAAGAGAAGGGAGGGACCTCCAATCAGCCCCAGCATTTT.

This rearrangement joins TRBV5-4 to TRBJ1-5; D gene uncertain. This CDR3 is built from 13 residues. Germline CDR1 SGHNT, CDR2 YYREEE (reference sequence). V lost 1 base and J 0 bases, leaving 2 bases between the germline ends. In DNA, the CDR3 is TGTGCCAGCAGCTTGAATAGCAATCAGCCCCAGCATTTT. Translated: CASSLNSNQPQHF.

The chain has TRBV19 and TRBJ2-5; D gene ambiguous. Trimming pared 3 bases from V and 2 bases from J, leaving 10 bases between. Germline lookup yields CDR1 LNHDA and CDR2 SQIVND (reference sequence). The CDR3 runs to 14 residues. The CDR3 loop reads CASSIQSTQETQYF. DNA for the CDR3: TGTGCCAGTAGTATTCAGAGTACACAAGAGACCCAGTACTTC.

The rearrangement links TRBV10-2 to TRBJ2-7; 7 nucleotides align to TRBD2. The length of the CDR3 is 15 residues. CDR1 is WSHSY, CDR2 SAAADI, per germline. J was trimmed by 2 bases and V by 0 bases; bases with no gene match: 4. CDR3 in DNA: TGCGCCAGCAGTGAGTCGGGGGGGAATGCCTACGAGCAGTACTTC. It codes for CASSESGGNAYEQYF.

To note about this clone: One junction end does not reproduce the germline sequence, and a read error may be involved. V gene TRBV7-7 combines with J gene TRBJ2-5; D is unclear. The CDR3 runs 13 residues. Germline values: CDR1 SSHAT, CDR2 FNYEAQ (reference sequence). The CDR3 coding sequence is TGTGCTAGCAGCCTCGCTAGTGATCGGACCCAGTACTTC. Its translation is CASSLASDRTQYF. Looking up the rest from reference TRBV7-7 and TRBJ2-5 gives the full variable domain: GAGVSQSPRYKVTKRGQDVTLRCDPISSHATLYWYQQALGQGPEFLTYFNYEAQPDKSGLPSDRFSAERPEGSISTLTIQRTEQRDSAMYRCASSLASDRTQYFGPGTRLLVL.

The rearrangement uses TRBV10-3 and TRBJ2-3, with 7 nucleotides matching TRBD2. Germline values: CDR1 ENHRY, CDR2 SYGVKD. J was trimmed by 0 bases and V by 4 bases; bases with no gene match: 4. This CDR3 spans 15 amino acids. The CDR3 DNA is TGTGCCATCAGTGGCCATAGCGGGAGCACAGATACGCAGTATTTT. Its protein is CAISGHSGSTDTQYF.

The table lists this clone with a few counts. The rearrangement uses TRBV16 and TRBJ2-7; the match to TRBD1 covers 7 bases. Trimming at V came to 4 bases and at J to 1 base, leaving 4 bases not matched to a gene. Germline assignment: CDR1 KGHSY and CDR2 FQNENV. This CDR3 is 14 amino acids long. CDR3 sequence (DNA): TGTGCCAGCAGCCTAAGACAGGGATCCTACGAGCAGTACTTC. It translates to CASSLRQGSYEQYF.

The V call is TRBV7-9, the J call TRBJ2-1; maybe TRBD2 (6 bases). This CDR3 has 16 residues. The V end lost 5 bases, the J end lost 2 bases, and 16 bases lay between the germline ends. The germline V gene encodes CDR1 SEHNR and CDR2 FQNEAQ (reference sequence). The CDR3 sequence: CASSHQLATTYNEQFF. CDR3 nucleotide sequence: TGTGCCAGCAGCCACCAACTAGCTACCACCTACAATGAGCAGTTCTTC.

The CDR3: CASSLVGSSYGYTF. CDR3 bases: TGTGCCAGCAGCTTGGTAGGCAGCTCCTATGGCTACACCTTC. The chain recombines TRBV5-6 with TRBJ1-2; unclear D gene. This CDR3 has 14 residues. The V end was cut by 0 bases, the J end by 4 bases, with 10 bases between. The germline V gene has CDR1 SGHDT and CDR2 YYEEEE.

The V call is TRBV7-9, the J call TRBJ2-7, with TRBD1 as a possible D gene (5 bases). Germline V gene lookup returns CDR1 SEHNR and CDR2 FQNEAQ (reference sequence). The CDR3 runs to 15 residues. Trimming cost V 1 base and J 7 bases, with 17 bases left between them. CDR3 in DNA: TGTGCCAGCAGCTTAGAGAATCGGAAGACAGAGGAGCAGTACTTC. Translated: CASSLENRKTEEQYF.

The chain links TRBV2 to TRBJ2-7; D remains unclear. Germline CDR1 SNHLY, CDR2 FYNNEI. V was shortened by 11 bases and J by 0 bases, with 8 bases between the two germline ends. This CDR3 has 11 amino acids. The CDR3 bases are TGTGCCCTCCGGTCCTCCTACGAGCAGTACTTC. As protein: CALRSSYEQYF. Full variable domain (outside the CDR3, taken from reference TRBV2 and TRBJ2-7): EPEVTQTPSHQVTQMGQEVILRCVPISNHLYFYWYRQILGQKVEFLVSFYNNEISEKSEIFDDQFSVERPDGSNFTLKIRSTKLEDSAMYFCALRSSYEQYFGPGTRLTVT.

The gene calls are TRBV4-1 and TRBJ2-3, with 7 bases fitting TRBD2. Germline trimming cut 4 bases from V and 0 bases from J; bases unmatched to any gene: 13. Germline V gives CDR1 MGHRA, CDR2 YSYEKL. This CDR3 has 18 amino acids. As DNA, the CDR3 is TGCGCCAGCAGCCTTAGACTAACCCTAGCGGCGAGCACAGATACGCAGTATTTT. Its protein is CASSLRLTLAASTDTQYF.

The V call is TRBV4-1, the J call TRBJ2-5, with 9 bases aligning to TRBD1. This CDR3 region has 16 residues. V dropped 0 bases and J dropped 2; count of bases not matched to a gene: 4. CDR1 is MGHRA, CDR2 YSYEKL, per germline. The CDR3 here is CASSQEKGQGQETQYF. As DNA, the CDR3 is TGCGCCAGCAGCCAAGAGAAGGGACAGGGACAAGAGACCCAGTACTTC.

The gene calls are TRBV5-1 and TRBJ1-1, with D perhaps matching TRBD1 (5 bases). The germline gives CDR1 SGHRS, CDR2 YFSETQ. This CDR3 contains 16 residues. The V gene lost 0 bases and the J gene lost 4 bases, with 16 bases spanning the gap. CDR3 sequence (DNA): TGCGCCAGCAGCTTGGTGGCCCAGGGATCGGGCACTGAAGCTTTCTTT. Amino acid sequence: CASSLVAQGSGTEAFF.